What follows are 13 T cell receptor beta chains derived from one specimen sequenced in a study of CD8 T cells in Susac syndrome. Random hexamers were used to reverse transcribe the RNA input (roughly 0.5 to 1 ug). From the immunoSEQ multiplex PCR reads, TCRdb called clonotypes with MiXCR, one entry per CDR3 protein. The sample comprises under 200,000 distinct CDR3 sequences, around 94% of which are singletons, and 0.1% to 0.12% rests with the top ten. Sequenced material: CD4+ T cells from PBMCs. All receptors come from a human donor with Susac syndrome.

Worth noting for this clonotype: One end of the junction fails to match germline, which may point to a read error. This chain joins TRBV6-5 and TRBJ1-3, with D maybe TRBD1 (6 bases). The germline CDR1 and CDR2 sequences are MNHEY and SVGAGI. This CDR3 is built from 15 residues. In DNA, the CDR3 is TGTGCCAACAGTCCAGCAGGGGATCCTGGAAACACCATATATTTT. Translated: CANSPAGDPGNTIYF.

The J gene is TRBJ2-4, the V gene TRBV2; possibly TRBD2 for D (6 bases). The CDR3 has 16 residues. Trimming took 2 bases from V and 0 from J, leaving 11 bases between them. Germline assignment: CDR1 SNHLY and CDR2 FYNNEI. CDR3 sequence (DNA): TGTGCCAGCAGTGAAAGGTGGGGGGTAGCCAAAAACATTCAGTACTTC. Protein product: CASSERWGVAKNIQYF.

The chain carries TRBV29-1 and TRBJ1-2, with a possible D match to TRBD1 (5 bases). Germline assignment: CDR1 SQVTM and CDR2 ANQGSEA. The CDR3 spans 13 residues. CDR3 region: CTAQGAMGYGYTF. The CDR3 DNA is TGCACCGCACAAGGGGCAATGGGCTATGGCTACACCTTC.

The J gene is TRBJ2-1, the V gene TRBV30; D is perhaps TRBD2 (5 bases). Trimming pared 8 bases from V and 6 bases from J, leaving 8 bases between. The germline V gene encodes CDR1 GTSNPN and CDR2 SVGIG (reference sequence). This CDR3 region has 10 residues. The CDR3 is CAGRGNEQFF. Written as DNA, the CDR3 is TGTGCCGGCCGGGGCAATGAGCAGTTCTTC.

This clonotype has more than one count but fewer than ten. This sequence joins TRBV27 and TRBJ1-1, with 8 bases fitting TRBD1. Germline V gene data show CDR1 as MNHEY and CDR2 as SMNVEV (reference sequence). Trimming cost V 3 bases and J 2 bases; bases outside gene matches: 2. CDR3 size: 14 residues. The CDR3 is CASSFAGGNTEAFF. DNA of the CDR3: TGTGCCAGCAGTTTCGCAGGGGGCAACACTGAAGCTTTCTTT.

About this clonotype: A junction boundary mismatches the germline segment, possibly from a read error. The chain links TRBV2 to TRBJ2-4, with 10 bases aligning to TRBD1. The CDR3 is 12 amino acids. The germline V gene encodes CDR1 SNHLY and CDR2 FYNNEI. The chain's CDR3 is CASRARTGGRNF. In DNA, the CDR3 is TGTGCCAGCAGGGCCCGGACAGGGGGTCGGAACTTC.

The chain employs TRBV27 and TRBJ2-5; D gene ambiguous. This CDR3 is built from 9 residues. V was cut by 9 bases and J by 7 bases, with 6 bases left in between. Germline-derived CDR1 and CDR2 are MNHEY and SMNVEV (reference sequence). The CDR3 sequence is CASPVTQYF. The DNA of the CDR3 is TGTGCCAGTCCGGTGACCCAGTACTTC.

The J gene is TRBJ2-3, the V gene TRBV15; TRBD2 matches at 8 bases. The CDR3 extends over 15 amino acids. Germline assignment: CDR1 LNHNV and CDR2 YYDKDF (reference sequence). The ends lost 4 bases at V and 2 bases at J; junction bases unmatched: 5. The CDR3 protein is CATSTGGGHTDTQYF. For the CDR3, the DNA is TGTGCCACCAGCACCGGCGGGGGGCACACAGATACGCAGTATTTT.

In nucleotides, the CDR3 is TGCAGTGGCCGGCTTTCTTACGCCAGCGAGCAGTTCTTC. Translation: CSGRLSYASEQFF. The rearrangement links TRBV20-1 to TRBJ2-1; D remains unclear. V was clipped by 7 bases and J by 10 bases, with 20 bases between them. The CDR3 is made up of 13 amino acids. In germline, CDR1 is DFQATT, CDR2 SNEGSKA (reference sequence).

This clonotype occurred once. The chain joins TRBV5-6 to TRBJ2-1, with a weak D call TRBD2 (6 bases). The V gene lost 4 bases and the J gene lost 0 bases, with 11 bases spanning the gap. In germline, CDR1 is SGHDT, CDR2 YYEEEE. The CDR3 covers 15 residues. The CDR3: CASSPRRGSYNEQFF. For the CDR3, the DNA is TGTGCCAGCAGCCCGAGGCGGGGCTCCTACAATGAGCAGTTCTTC.

The chain recombines TRBV4-3 with TRBJ2-3; the D is unclear. The CDR3 has 15 amino acids. V gave up 4 bases and J gave up 0 bases, with 11 bases separating them. Germline assignment: CDR1 LGHNA and CDR2 YSLEER. CDR3 nucleotide sequence: TGCGCCAGCAGCCCACAAGGGATAAGCACAGATACGCAGTATTTT. It specifies CASSPQGISTDTQYF.

The rearrangement joins TRBV7-2 to TRBJ2-7; D call uncertain. The CDR3 is 13 amino acids. Between the trimmed V and J ends, which lost 5 bases and 3 bases, there was a span of 11 bases. The germline CDR1 and CDR2 sequences are SGHTA and FQGNSA. The CDR3, as DNA: TGTGCCAGCAGCCGGACGGCAGTCTACGAGCAGTACTTC. Residues: CASSRTAVYEQYF.

The V gene is TRBV5-1, the J gene TRBJ2-7, with a tentative D call TRBD2 (6 bases). The CDR3 totals 15 residues. Between the trimmed V and J ends, which lost 0 bases and 0 bases, there was a span of 10 bases. Germline CDR1 SGHRS, CDR2 YFSETQ. CDR3 sequence (DNA): TGCGCCAGCAGCTTGGCCCCGGAGGGCTCCTACGAGCAGTACTTC. Protein sequence: CASSLAPEGSYEQYF.